This is a list of T cell receptor beta chains from one sample in a study of spatial heterogeneity in lung cancer. TCRdb re-analysed the 5' RACE reads in MiXCR, keeping a single row per CDR3 protein. Of 42,000 or so distinct CDR3 sequences listed, about 10% are singletons. Sequenced material: PBMCs, taken at follow-up. Receptors were obtained from a female donor with early-stage non-small cell lung cancer. The CDR3 runs from the conserved cysteine through the conserved F or W.

j_call v_call cdr3_aa
TRBJ1-2 TRBV10-1 CASSESRHYGYTF
TRBJ2-7 TRBV9 CASSVASSGGAGEQYF
TRBJ2-3 TRBV4-2 CASSQDVAGAGTDTQYF
TRBJ1-1 TRBV12-3/TRBV12-4 CASSLGGLNTEAFF
TRBJ2-3 TRBV6-4 CASSRTGGTDTQYF
TRBJ2-5 TRBV9 CASSVGLTPLAQYF
TRBJ1-6 TRBV9 CASSPSGSSPLHF
TRBJ1-5 TRBV6-5 CASINGGTQPQHF
TRBJ2-3 TRBV6-4 CASSETVVSTDTQYF
TRBJ2-5 TRBV4-1 CASSQGHSETQYF
TRBJ2-4 TRBV7-9 CASSSVEAKNIQYF
TRBJ1-2 TRBV7-3 CASSSDNYGYTF
TRBJ1-2 TRBV29-1 CSAGDRGPYGYTF
TRBJ1-1 TRBV5-5 CASSSTGDTEAFF
TRBJ2-7 TRBV20-1 CSARPRGQGEQYF
TRBJ1-2 TRBV28 CASSLSRIGYGYTF
TRBJ2-1 TRBV6-5 CASSYTGQGEHNEQFF
TRBJ1-1 TRBV20-1 CSAGSRTHAFF
TRBJ2-6 TRBV11-2 CASATGYNSGANVLTF
TRBJ2-7 TRBV4-1 CASSKTGTSSSEQYF
TRBJ2-1 TRBV20-1 CSARGLRGSYNEQFF
TRBJ1-1 TRBV13 CASSLLTLGGQMNTEAFF
TRBJ2-7 TRBV29-1 CSVEESGYEQYF
TRBJ1-5 TRBV21-1 CASSKSSHRDRGLNSNQPQHF
TRBJ2-7 TRBV12-3/TRBV12-4 CASSRDSSYEQYF
TRBJ2-7 TRBV5-6 CASSSDRRDRSYEQYF
TRBJ2-4 TRBV20-1 CSARDPQTLHIQYF
TRBJ2-5 TRBV7-9 CASSVRLQGAKETQYF
TRBJ2-4 TRBV25-1 CASSEYGNFDRVYF
TRBJ1-6 TRBV3-1 CASSQAVEDLHF
TRBJ2-5 TRBV29-1 CSVDRGQGGETQYF
TRBJ1-4 TRBV28 CASTPFKWTNEKLFF
TRBJ2-5 TRBV5-1 CASSLYRETQYF
TRBJ2-7 TRBV18 CASSLKQGGEQYF
TRBJ1-3 TRBV9 CASTGTGSGNTIYF
TRBJ2-7 TRBV11-2 CASRSLGTSGYEQYF
TRBJ2-6 TRBV28 CASSGQVSGANVLTF
TRBJ2-1 TRBV6-6 CASSYTSGGAVPEQFF
TRBJ1-1 TRBV29-1 CSAIRGDIYDTEAFF
TRBJ2-7 TRBV7-9 CASSPGTFSSYEQYF
TRBJ1-1 TRBV29-1 CSVGGVSTEAFF
TRBJ2-2 TRBV28 CATGTGSSGELFF
TRBJ2-1 TRBV29-1 CSVESQGVYEQFF
TRBJ1-1 TRBV30 CAWSVTTANTEAFF
TRBJ2-3 TRBV7-9 CASSTDRGTDTQYF
TRBJ2-3 TRBV5-5 CASSVFRDTQYF